By share, the clone carrying this T cell receptor (beta chain) ranks as medium-sized. Its antigen is not known. The sample comes from a study of cytomegalovirus exposure and HLA in healthy donors. In the PCR, 60 Vbeta and 13 Jbeta primers were used. Assay used: immunoSEQ multiplex PCR; TCRdb lists only in-frame clones, some missing. Of around 80,000 clones in the sample, around 60% are singletons; the top ten hold approximately 4%. Study outcomes and limitations: The listing of 150 to 200 TCR beta chains classed them as cytomegalovirus-associated. For cytomegalovirus status, the classifier reportedly gave diagnoses with high specificity and sensitivity. Rarity characterized most TCR sequences, yet some public TCRs appeared in many donors.

This clonotype originated in a male donor in good health and CMV-seropositive. Sequenced input: PBMCs.

CDR3 bases: TGTGCCTGGTTTAGGGGGGGCTATACTGAAGCTTTCTTT. Translation gives CAWFRGGYTEAFF. The chain has TRBV30 and TRBJ1-1; a weak D match, TRBD1 (6 bases). The germline V and J ends were trimmed by 5 bases and 5 bases, with 15 bases remaining between them. The CDR3 loop spans 13 amino acids. In germline, CDR1 is GTSNPN, CDR2 SVGIG (reference sequence).